This T cell receptor (beta chain) is from a study of blood T cell repertoires in COVID-19. Study summary: From T cells, B-cell-depleted T cells, or PBMCs came the material, which was cDNA or gDNA.

This CDR3 comprises 19 residues. The authors' processing: Amplification of reference gene primers was used by the study to estimate nucleated cell counts. Profiling relied on immunoSEQ multiplex PCR, and the TCRdb table lists in-frame clones only, not all of them. The V and J calls and clone size were taken over from that table, and D and trimming were inferred from the DNA. The sample carries 150,000 to 200,000 clones, more than 60% recorded once. This TCR was sampled from a man in his 60s with acute or convalescent COVID-19. The V gene is TRBV21-1, the J gene TRBJ1-1; TRBD1 is the table's D call, not checked against the DNA. TRBV21-1 is a listed pseudogene. Sequences were obtained from peripheral blood. CDR3 DNA sequence: TGTGCCAGCAGCAAATGTTCGCCTAGTGGGGACAGGGAGAACACTGAAGCTTTCTTT. Its translation is CASSKCSPSGDRENTEAFF.